Listed here is a single T cell receptor (beta chain). Its target is not known. These data originate in a study of T-cell memory formation after mild COVID-19. As for the study in general: Largely, TCR clusters stayed within a single donor.

General study results and limits: CD4+ contracting clones were found mainly in CM and EM, and CD8+ ones in EMRA. Within pre-infection memory, some responding clones were found, suggesting cross-reactive memory joined.

The CDR3 sequence is 13 residues long. Germline V gene sequence: CDR1 SGHDT, CDR2 YYEEEE. V gave up 4 bases and J gave up 5 bases, with 12 bases separating them. One entry per CDR3 protein, called by TCRdb with MiXCR from the 5' RACE reads. The sample has about 610,000 distinct CDR3 sequences; approximately 15% are singletons. The material sequenced was PBMCs or a T cell subset sorted from them (not recorded which). The receptor was isolated from an adult woman who had mild COVID-19 (a few samples of this study predate the infection). Cell type and time point are not known. The rearrangement uses TRBV5-6 and TRBJ1-2; possible D gene TRBD1, 5 bases. The CDR3 DNA follows: TGTGCCAGCAGCCCGAGGGGAGCGTATGGCTACACCTTC. This translates into CASSPRGAYGYTF.